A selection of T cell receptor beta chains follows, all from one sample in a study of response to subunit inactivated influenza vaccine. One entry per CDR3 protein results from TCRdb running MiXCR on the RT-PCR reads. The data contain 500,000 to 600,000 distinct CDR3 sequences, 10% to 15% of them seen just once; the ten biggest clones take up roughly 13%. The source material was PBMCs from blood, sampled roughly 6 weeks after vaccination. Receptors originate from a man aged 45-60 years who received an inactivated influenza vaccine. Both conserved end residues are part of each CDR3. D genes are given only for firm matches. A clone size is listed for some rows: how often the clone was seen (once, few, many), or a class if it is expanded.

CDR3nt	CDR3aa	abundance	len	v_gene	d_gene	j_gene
TGTGCCAGCAGCCCCCCTGGCGGAAGGACGAGAAACATTCAGTACTTC	CASSPPGGRTRNIQYF	-	16	TRBV7-9	-	TRBJ2-4
TGTGCCAGCAGCCCGCGACTAGCGGGAGACGTCGGAGATACGCAGTATTTT	CASSPRLAGDVGDTQYF	few	17	TRBV7-8	TRBD2	TRBJ2-3
TGTGCCAGCAGCTTACGTGGGAGGGCCAACGGGGAGCTGTTTTTT	CASSLRGRANGELFF	many	15	TRBV11-2	TRBD2	TRBJ2-2
TGCGCCAGCAGCTCGGGAATAGCGGGAGGGCCGAATGAGCAGTTCTTC	CASSSGIAGGPNEQFF	few	16	TRBV5-1	TRBD2	TRBJ2-1
TGCAGTGCTAGGCTAGGCGGAGGGGATGCAGATACGCAGTATTTT	CSARLGGGDADTQYF	-	15	TRBV20-1	-	TRBJ2-3
TGTGCCAGCAGTGGCGACCGCGCGGAGCAGTACTTC	CASSGDRAEQYF	-	12	TRBV6-2/TRBV6-3	-	TRBJ2-7
TGCGCCAGCAGCTTTCGTACGGGAGGGCCTTACAATGAGCAGTTCTTC	CASSFRTGGPYNEQFF	few	16	TRBV5-1	TRBD2	TRBJ2-1
TGCAGTGCTCGGGGAAGCGGGAGTAATGAGCAGTTCTTC	CSARGSGSNEQFF	many	13	TRBV20-1	TRBD2	TRBJ2-1
TGTGCCAGCAGCTTAGTACGGCGGACTAGCGGGAGTAACAATGAGCAGTTCTTC	CASSLVRRTSGSNNEQFF	few	18	TRBV11-2	TRBD2	TRBJ2-1
TGTGCCAGCTCACCAAACAGTCAAGAGACCCAGTACTTC	CASSPNSQETQYF	-	13	TRBV18	-	TRBJ2-5
TGCAGCGTTGAAGAACCCCTGGGGGGGGGCTCCTACAATGAGCAGTTCTTC	CSVEEPLGGGSYNEQFF	-	17	TRBV29-1	TRBD2	TRBJ2-1
TGCGCCAGCAGCCAAGAACCAGCGGGAGGCTCCTACGAGCAGTACTTC	CASSQEPAGGSYEQYF	-	16	TRBV4-3	TRBD2	TRBJ2-7
TGTGCCAGCAGCTTGGGGGGACAGACTAGCAATCAGCCCCAGCATTTT	CASSLGGQTSNQPQHF	few	16	TRBV5-6	TRBD1	TRBJ1-5
TGCGCCAGCAGCTTGGTTGGAGGGTCGAGTAACATTCAGTACTTC	CASSLVGGSSNIQYF	few	15	TRBV5-1	-	TRBJ2-4
TGTGCCAGCAGCTTGGCCAGCGGGAGGGCCGATGAGCAGTTCTTC	CASSLASGRADEQFF	few	15	TRBV5-5	TRBD2	TRBJ2-1
TGTGCCAGCAGCTCTACAGCTCCTGTGTACGAGCAGTACTTC	CASSSTAPVYEQYF	-	14	TRBV7-9	-	TRBJ2-7
TGTGCCAGCAGTAACGCGTACGAGCAGTACTTC	CASSNAYEQYF	few	11	TRBV12-3/TRBV12-4	-	TRBJ2-7
TGTGCCAGCAGCTCCCGTGAGGGGCATCAGCCCCAGCATTTT	CASSSREGHQPQHF	many	14	TRBV4-2	-	TRBJ1-5
TGTGCCAGCAGCCAAGGGACGTCTAAAGAGACCCAGTACTTC	CASSQGTSKETQYF	-	14	TRBV4-2	-	TRBJ2-5
TGTGCCAGCAGCTTGGGCGGGGGTGGTGGAAACACCATATATTTT	CASSLGGGGGNTIYF	-	15	TRBV5-5	-	TRBJ1-3
TGTGCCAGCGCAGGGCAAGGGGGCACTGAAGCTTTCTTT	CASAGQGGTEAFF	many	13	TRBV25-1	-	TRBJ1-1
TGTGCCAGCAGCTTAGGTCCTATGGCGGCCTACGAGCAGTACTTC	CASSLGPMAAYEQYF	few	15	TRBV11-2	-	TRBJ2-7
TGTGCCAGCAGCGCGACCCAGGCAACTAATGAAAAACTGTTTTTT	CASSATQATNEKLFF	few	15	TRBV5-8	-	TRBJ1-4
TGTGCCAGCAGCACCGGGACTAGTTTTTTTCGGGAGCTGTTTTTT	CASSTGTSFFRELFF	few	15	TRBV7-2	TRBD2	TRBJ2-2
TGTGCCAGCACGGGGACGTCTGGCTACGAGCAGTACTTC	CASTGTSGYEQYF	many	13	TRBV12-3/TRBV12-4	-	TRBJ2-7
TGCAGCGTTGAAGAGGAGCACGGCGCTTTCTTT	CSVEEEHGAFF	few	11	TRBV29-1	-	TRBJ1-1
TGTGCCAGCAGTTATGATTCTAAGGGCTACAGGGGCGGTTGGCAGTTCTTC	CASSYDSKGYRGGWQFF	-	17	TRBV6-2/TRBV6-3	TRBD1	TRBJ2-1
TGTGCCAGCAGCCACCGCGACACCACCTACGAGCAGTACTTC	CASSHRDTTYEQYF	few	14	TRBV5-5	-	TRBJ2-7
TGTGCCAGCAGTTACTCCTGGGGCAGGGTAGGCGGGGAGCTGTTTTTT	CASSYSWGRVGGELFF	-	16	TRBV6-5	-	TRBJ2-2
TGTGCCAGCAGTTCAGGGGACAGGCACAATGAGCAGTTCTTC	CASSSGDRHNEQFF	-	14	TRBV7-9	TRBD1	TRBJ2-1
TGTGCCAGCAGTTTAACCGTGCCGTGGACAGGAGATGGCTACACCTTC	CASSLTVPWTGDGYTF	few	16	TRBV28	TRBD1	TRBJ1-2
TGTGCCAGCAGCTTAATGGGACTGGGCGGCGGGGAGCAGTACTTC	CASSLMGLGGGEQYF	-	15	TRBV7-9	-	TRBJ2-7
TGCAGTGCTGGAGCCTCAGGGGCCGCTTCCTACGAGCAGTACTTC	CSAGASGAASYEQYF	many	15	TRBV20-1	-	TRBJ2-7
TGTGCCAGCAGTGCGGGACTCACCTACAATGAGCAGTTCTTC	CASSAGLTYNEQFF	-	14	TRBV25-1	-	TRBJ2-1
TGTGCCAGCAGCCAAGCCGGGACAGTTGGGAATCAGCCCCAGCATTTT	CASSQAGTVGNQPQHF	few	16	TRBV3-1	TRBD1	TRBJ1-5
TGTGCCAGCAAAACCAACCCAGGGGCGGATGGCTACACCTTC	CASKTNPGADGYTF	-	14	TRBV12-3/TRBV12-4	-	TRBJ1-2
TGTGCCAGCAGGTCAGGGATTAGCACAGATACGCAGTATTTT	CASRSGISTDTQYF	few	14	TRBV12-3/TRBV12-4	-	TRBJ2-3
TGTGCCAGCAGTTTATTTTTAGACCAAGAGACCCAGTACTTC	CASSLFLDQETQYF	-	14	TRBV12-3/TRBV12-4	-	TRBJ2-5
TGTGCCAGCAGCGTAGTTGGGTTCGGGAGCGGCGGGGAGCTGTTTTTT	CASSVVGFGSGGELFF	few	16	TRBV9	-	TRBJ2-2
TGTGCCAGCAGTGAAGGCGAGCAGTACTTC	CASSEGEQYF	few	10	TRBV25-1	-	TRBJ2-7
TGCGCCAGCAGCCCTGGAATTGCCATCGTGAACACCGGGGAGCTGTTTTTT	CASSPGIAIVNTGELFF	-	17	TRBV5-1	-	TRBJ2-2
TGTGCCAGCACCGAGCGATACGAGCAGTACTTC	CASTERYEQYF	few	11	TRBV28	-	TRBJ2-7
TGCAGCGTTGTGGCCGGGGAGGGCTATGGCTACACCTTC	CSVVAGEGYGYTF	-	13	TRBV29-1	-	TRBJ1-2
TGTGCCAGCAGTTATCTGAACACTGAAGCTTTCTTT	CASSYLNTEAFF	-	12	TRBV6-2/TRBV6-3	-	TRBJ1-1
TGTGCCAGCAGCCCTCAGACAGGGGCGGGCAATGAGCAGTTCTTC	CASSPQTGAGNEQFF	few	15	TRBV7-2	TRBD1	TRBJ2-1